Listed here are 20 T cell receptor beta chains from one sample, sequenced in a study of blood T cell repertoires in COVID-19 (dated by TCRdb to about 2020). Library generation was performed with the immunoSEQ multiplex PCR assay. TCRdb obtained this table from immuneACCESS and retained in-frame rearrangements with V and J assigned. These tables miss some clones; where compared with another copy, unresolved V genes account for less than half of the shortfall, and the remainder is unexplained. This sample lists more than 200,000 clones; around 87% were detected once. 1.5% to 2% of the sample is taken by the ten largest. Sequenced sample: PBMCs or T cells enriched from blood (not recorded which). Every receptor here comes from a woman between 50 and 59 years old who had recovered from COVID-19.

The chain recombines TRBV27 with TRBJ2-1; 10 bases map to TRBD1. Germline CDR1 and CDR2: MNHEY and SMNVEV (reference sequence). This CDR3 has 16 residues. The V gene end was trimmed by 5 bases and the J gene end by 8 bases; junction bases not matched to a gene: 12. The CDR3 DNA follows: TGTGCCAGCAGTATCCTCTCGGGACAGGGGTTGTATGAGCAGTTCTTC. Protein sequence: CASSILSGQGLYEQFF.

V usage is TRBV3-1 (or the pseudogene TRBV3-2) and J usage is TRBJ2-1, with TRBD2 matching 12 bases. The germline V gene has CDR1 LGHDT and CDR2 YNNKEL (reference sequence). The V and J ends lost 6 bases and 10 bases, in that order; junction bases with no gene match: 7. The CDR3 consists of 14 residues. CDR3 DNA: TGTGCCAGCAGTCTAGCGGGAGGGCTTGGCGAGCAGTTCTTC. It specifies CASSLAGGLGEQFF.

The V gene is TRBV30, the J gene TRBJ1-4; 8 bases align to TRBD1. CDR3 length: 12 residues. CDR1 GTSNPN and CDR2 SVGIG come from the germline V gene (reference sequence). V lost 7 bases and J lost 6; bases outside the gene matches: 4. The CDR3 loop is CASGQGDEKLFF. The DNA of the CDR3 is TGTGCCTCCGGACAGGGCGATGAAAAACTGTTTTTT.

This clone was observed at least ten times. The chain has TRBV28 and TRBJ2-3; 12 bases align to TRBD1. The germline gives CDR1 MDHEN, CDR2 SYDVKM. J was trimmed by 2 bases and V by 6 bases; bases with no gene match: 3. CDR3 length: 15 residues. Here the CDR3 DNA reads TGTGCCAGCAGCGGGGGACAGGGGGCCACAGATACGCAGTATTTT. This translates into CASSGGQGATDTQYF.

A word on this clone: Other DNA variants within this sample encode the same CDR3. The CDR3 DNA reads TGTGCCAGCTCACCTGGGCAGGGCTCTGGAAACACCATATATTTT. As protein: CASSPGQGSGNTIYF. This chain links TRBV18 with TRBJ1-3; possibly TRBD1 for D (5 bases). V lost 3 bases and J 0 bases, leaving 9 bases between the germline ends. CDR1 KGHSH and CDR2 LQKENI come from the germline V gene. CDR3 length equals 15 residues.

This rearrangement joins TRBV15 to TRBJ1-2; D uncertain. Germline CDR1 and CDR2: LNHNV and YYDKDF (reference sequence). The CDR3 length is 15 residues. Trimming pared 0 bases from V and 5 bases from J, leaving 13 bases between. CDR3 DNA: TGTGCCACCAGCAGAGATACCGGCGGACTTTATGGCTACACCTTC. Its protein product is CATSRDTGGLYGYTF.

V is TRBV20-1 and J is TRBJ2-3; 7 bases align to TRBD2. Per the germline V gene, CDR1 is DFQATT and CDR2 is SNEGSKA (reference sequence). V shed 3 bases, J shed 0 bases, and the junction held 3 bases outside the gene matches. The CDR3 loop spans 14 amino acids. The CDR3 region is CSASGRGSTDTQYF. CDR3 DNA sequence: TGCAGTGCTAGTGGGAGGGGTAGCACAGATACGCAGTATTTT.

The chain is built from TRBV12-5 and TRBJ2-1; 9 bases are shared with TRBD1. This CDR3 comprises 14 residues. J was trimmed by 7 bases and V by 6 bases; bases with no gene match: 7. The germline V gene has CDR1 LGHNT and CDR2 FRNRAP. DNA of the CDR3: TGTGCTAGTGGATCAACAGGGGGCAAGAATGAGCAGTTCTTC. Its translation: CASGSTGGKNEQFF. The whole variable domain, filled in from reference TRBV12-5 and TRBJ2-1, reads DARVTQTPRHKVTEMGQEVTMRCQPILGHNTVFWYRQTMMQGLELLAYFRNRAPLDDSGMPKDRFSAEMPDATLATLKIQPSEPRDSAVYFCASGSTGGKNEQFFGPGTRLTVL.

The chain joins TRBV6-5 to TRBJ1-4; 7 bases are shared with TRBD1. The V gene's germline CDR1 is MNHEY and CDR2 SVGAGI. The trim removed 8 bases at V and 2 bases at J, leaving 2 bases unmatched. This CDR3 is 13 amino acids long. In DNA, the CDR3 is TGTGCCAGCGAGGGACAGACTAATGAAAAACTGTTTTTT. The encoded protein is CASEGQTNEKLFF.

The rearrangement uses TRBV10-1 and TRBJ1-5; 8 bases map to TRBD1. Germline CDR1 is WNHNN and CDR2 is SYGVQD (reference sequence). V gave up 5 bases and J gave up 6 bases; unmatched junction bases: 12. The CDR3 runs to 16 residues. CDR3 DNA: TGCGCCAGCAGTCCCCTTAACGACAGGGGAAGTCAGCCCCAGCATTTT. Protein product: CASSPLNDRGSQPQHF.

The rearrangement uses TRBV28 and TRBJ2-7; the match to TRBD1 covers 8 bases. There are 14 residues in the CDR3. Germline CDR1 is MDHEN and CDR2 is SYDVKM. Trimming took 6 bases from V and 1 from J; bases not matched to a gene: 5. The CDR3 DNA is TGTGCCAGCAGGGGGACAGGAAGTTCCTACGAGCAGTACTTC. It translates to CASRGTGSSYEQYF.

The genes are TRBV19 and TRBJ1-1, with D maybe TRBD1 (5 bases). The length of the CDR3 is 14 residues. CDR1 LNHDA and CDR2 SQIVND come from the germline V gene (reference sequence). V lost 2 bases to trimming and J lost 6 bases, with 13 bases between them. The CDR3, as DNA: TGTGCCAGTAGTATACTGGCCCCGGGGGCTGAAGCTTTCTTT. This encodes CASSILAPGAEAFF.

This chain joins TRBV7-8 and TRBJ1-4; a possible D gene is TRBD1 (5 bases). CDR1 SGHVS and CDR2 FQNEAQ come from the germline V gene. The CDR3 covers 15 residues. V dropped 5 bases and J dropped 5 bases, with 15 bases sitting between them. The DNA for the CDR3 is TGTGCCAGCAGCCCGGTCGACAGCCTGAATGAAAAACTGTTTTTT. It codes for CASSPVDSLNEKLFF.

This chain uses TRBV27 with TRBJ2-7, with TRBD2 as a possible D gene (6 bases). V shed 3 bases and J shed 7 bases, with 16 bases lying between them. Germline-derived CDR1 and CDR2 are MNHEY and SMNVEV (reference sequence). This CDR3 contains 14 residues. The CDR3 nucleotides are TGTGCCAGCAGTTTCCTCGGGCTCCGGGGGGAGCAGTACTTC. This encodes CASSFLGLRGEQYF.

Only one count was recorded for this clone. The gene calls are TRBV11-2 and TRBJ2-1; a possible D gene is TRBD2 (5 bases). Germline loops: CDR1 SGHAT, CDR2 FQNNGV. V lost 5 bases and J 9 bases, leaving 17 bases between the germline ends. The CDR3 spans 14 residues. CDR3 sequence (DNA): TGTGCCAGCAGCCAATTGGCCGCTGGGAGTGAGCAGTTCTTC. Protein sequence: CASSQLAAGSEQFF. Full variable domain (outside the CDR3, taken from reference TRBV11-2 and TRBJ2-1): EAGVAQSPRYKIIEKRQSVAFWCNPISGHATLYWYQQILGQGPKLLIQFQNNGVVDDSQLPKDRFSAERLKGVDSTLKIQPAKLEDSAVYLCASSQLAAGSEQFFGPGTRLTVL.

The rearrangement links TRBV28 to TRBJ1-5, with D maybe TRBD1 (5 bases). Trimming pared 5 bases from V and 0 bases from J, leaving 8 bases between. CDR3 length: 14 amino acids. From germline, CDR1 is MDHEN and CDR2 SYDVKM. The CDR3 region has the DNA TGTGCCAGCAGTAGTGGACATAGCAATCAGCCCCAGCATTTT. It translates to CASSSGHSNQPQHF.

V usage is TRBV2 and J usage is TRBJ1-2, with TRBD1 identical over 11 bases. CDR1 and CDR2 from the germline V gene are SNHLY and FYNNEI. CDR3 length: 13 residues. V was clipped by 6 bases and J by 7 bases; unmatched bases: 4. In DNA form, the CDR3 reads TGTGCCAGCAGGGACAGGGGGCCTAGTGGCTACACCTTC. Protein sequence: CASRDRGPSGYTF.

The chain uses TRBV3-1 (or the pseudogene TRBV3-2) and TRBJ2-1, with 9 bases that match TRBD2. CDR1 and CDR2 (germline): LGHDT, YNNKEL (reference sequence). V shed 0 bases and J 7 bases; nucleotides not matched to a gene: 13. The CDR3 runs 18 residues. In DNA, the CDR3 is TGTGCCAGCAGCCAAGAGCCCTGGATTAGCGGGAGTCAGAATGAGCAGTTCTTC. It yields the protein CASSQEPWISGSQNEQFF.

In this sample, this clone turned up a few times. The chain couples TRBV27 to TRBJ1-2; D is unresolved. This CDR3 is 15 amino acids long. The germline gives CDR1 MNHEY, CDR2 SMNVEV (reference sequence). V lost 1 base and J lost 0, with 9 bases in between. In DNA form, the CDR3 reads TGTGCCAGCAGTTTATTGGGCACCACTAACTATGGCTACACCTTC. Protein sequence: CASSLLGTTNYGYTF.

The CDR3 DNA is TGTGCCAGCAGAACTAGCGGGACGAATGAGCAGTTCTTC. This codes for CASRTSGTNEQFF. The chain uses TRBV12-3 or TRBV12-4 and TRBJ2-1; 10 bases fit TRBD2. CDR3 length: 13 residues. Unmatched junction bases numbered 3, after V lost 6 bases and J lost 7 bases.